The 32 T cell receptor beta chains below were found in one sample sequenced in a study of cytomegalovirus exposure and HLA in healthy donors (TCRdb year 2017). The library was produced with the immunoSEQ multiplex PCR assay. For the multiplex PCR, a mixture combining 60 forward primers for TCR Vbeta segments and 13 reverse primers for TCR Jbeta segments was used. Drawn from immuneACCESS, this table holds only the in-frame rearrangements with V and J called that TCRdb kept. Clones are partly lost; checked studies trace under half to an unresolved V gene and leave the rest unexplained. This sample is represented by 150,000 to 170,000 clones; approximately 72% of them were singletons. 2.5% to 3% of the sample is held by the ten biggest clonotypes. The material sequenced was PBMCs. All receptors derive from a man younger than 35 in good health and CMV-seronegative.

The chain links TRBV2 to TRBJ1-4; D not resolved. This CDR3 is 11 amino acids long. CDR1 is SNHLY, CDR2 FYNNEI, per germline. V was trimmed by 6 bases and J by 7 bases, leaving 6 bases between them. The CDR3 here is CASRGAEKLFF. The CDR3 DNA is TGTGCCAGCAGAGGAGCTGAAAAACTGTTTTTT.

The chain joins TRBV28 to TRBJ1-2, with D tentatively TRBD1 (6 bases). The CDR3 is 13 amino acids. Trimming removed 8 bases from V and 4 bases from J, with 14 bases in between. Germline values: CDR1 MDHEN, CDR2 SYDVKM. The CDR3 DNA follows: TGTGCCAGCCTAGGACAGTCTATCTATGGCTACACCTTC. This codes for CASLGQSIYGYTF.

The rearrangement joins TRBV27 to TRBJ1-1, with D perhaps matching TRBD1 (6 bases). The CDR3 contains 12 residues. The germline V gene has CDR1 MNHEY and CDR2 SMNVEV (reference sequence). V shed 7 bases and J shed 1 base, with 7 bases lying between them. This chain's CDR3 is CASKQGNTEAFF. CDR3 coding DNA: TGTGCCAGCAAACAGGGGAACACTGAAGCTTTCTTT.

The CDR3 loop is CASSLAGDQPQHF. Here the CDR3 DNA reads TGTGCCAGCAGCTTAGCGGGAGATCAGCCCCAGCATTTT. The chain recombines TRBV7-6 with TRBJ1-5; D is unresolved. The CDR3 length is 13 residues. Trimming shortened V by 0 bases and J by 5 bases, and 5 bases separated the two germline ends. Germline lookup yields CDR1 SGHVS and CDR2 FNYEAQ.

The chain is built from TRBV10-3 and TRBJ2-2, with 8 bases aligning to TRBD1. The CDR3 is made up of 15 amino acids. Trimming took 6 bases from V and 5 from J; bases not matched to a gene: 8. The germline gives CDR1 ENHRY, CDR2 SYGVKD. The CDR3 DNA sequence: TGTGCCATCAGAGAAGGACAGGGTTGGACCGGGGAGCTGTTTTTT. Protein sequence: CAIREGQGWTGELFF.

The chain is built from TRBV5-1 and TRBJ2-7; TRBD1 matches at 7 bases. The V segment lost 0 bases and the J segment 5 bases; nucleotides outside the gene matches: 5. The germline V gene encodes CDR1 SGHRS and CDR2 YFSETQ. The CDR3 totals 14 residues. CDR3 sequence (DNA): TGCGCCAGCAGCTTGGCAGGGGGATGGAACGAGCAGTACGTC. Its translation: CASSLAGGWNEQYV.

This clone showed up just once. V gene TRBV5-1 combines with J gene TRBJ1-5; D is undetermined. CDR3 length: 14 amino acids. The V gene's germline CDR1 is SGHRS and CDR2 YFSETQ. Trimming took off 0 bases at V and 4 bases at J, with 8 bases between the two ends. As DNA, the CDR3 is TGCGCCAGCAGCTTGGACAGCCCTAATCAGCCCCAGCATTTT. This codes for CASSLDSPNQPQHF.

The V gene is TRBV4-1, the J gene TRBJ2-3, with TRBD1 as a possible D gene (5 bases). The germline gives CDR1 MGHRA, CDR2 YSYEKL. CDR3 size: 15 residues. V gave up 2 bases and J gave up 0 bases, with 9 bases separating them. CDR3 loop: CASSQRQGSTDTQYF. CDR3 nucleotides: TGCGCCAGCAGCCAACGGCAGGGTAGCACAGATACGCAGTATTTT.

The chain employs TRBV6-6 and TRBJ1-2; 8 nucleotides match TRBD1. V trimming: 5 bases; J trimming: 8 bases; junction bases outside the gene matches: 10. CDR1 is MNHNY, CDR2 SVGAGI, per germline (reference sequence). The CDR3 loop spans 14 amino acids. CDR3 loop: CASSLGQGLRGYTF. In DNA form, the CDR3 reads TGTGCCAGCAGTCTCGGACAGGGATTGAGGGGCTACACCTTC.

This chain uses TRBV4-2 with TRBJ2-4; D is unresolved. Germline lookup yields CDR1 LGHNA and CDR2 YNFKEQ. The CDR3 runs to 17 residues. V was clipped by 0 bases and J by 0 bases, with 12 bases between them. CDR3 residues: CASSQDSISLAKNIQYF. The CDR3 DNA is TGTGCCAGCAGCCAAGATAGCATTTCTCTAGCCAAAAACATTCAGTACTTC.

This clone was counted a few times. The chain is built from TRBV27 and TRBJ1-1; the D gene is possibly TRBD1 (5 bases). V gave up 5 bases and J gave up 0 bases, with 10 bases separating them. The CDR3 runs 14 residues. Per germline, CDR1 MNHEY and CDR2 SMNVEV (reference sequence). CDR3 sequence (DNA): TGTGCCAGCAGTCGACAGCTAATGAACACTGAAGCTTTCTTT. Protein sequence: CASSRQLMNTEAFF.

The chain uses TRBV19 and TRBJ1-5; no definite D call. This CDR3 contains 16 residues. Germline V gene data show CDR1 as LNHDA and CDR2 as SQIVND (reference sequence). Trimming removed 0 bases from V and 5 bases from J, with 14 bases in between. The CDR3 bases are TGTGCCAGTAGTATAGATCTGGGTAGCATTTATCAGCCCCAGCATTTT. Translation gives CASSIDLGSIYQPQHF.

In this sample, this clone turned up once. The gene calls are TRBV2 and TRBJ2-1, with unresolved D. The CDR3 is 15 amino acids. The germline V and J ends were trimmed by 6 bases and 0 bases, with 12 bases remaining between them. Looked up from germline, CDR1 is SNHLY and CDR2 is FYNNEI. The CDR3 reads CASSNYLSSYNEQFF. The CDR3 bases are TGTGCCAGCAGCAACTATTTGAGCTCCTACAATGAGCAGTTCTTC.

This clone has only a few counts. The chain carries TRBV10-3 and TRBJ2-2; 9 positions agree with TRBD1. The CDR3 is made up of 14 amino acids. With 8 bases clipped from V and 4 bases from J, the junction kept 5 bases outside the gene matches. Looked up from germline, CDR1 is ENHRY and CDR2 is SYGVKD. Written as DNA, the CDR3 is TGTGCCATCGGGGACAGGGTCCCCACCGGGGAGCTGTTTTTT. Translated, it gives CAIGDRVPTGELFF.

The chain employs TRBV6-6 and TRBJ2-3; 10 bases agree with TRBD1. Germline CDR1 MNHNY, CDR2 SVGAGI (reference sequence). This CDR3 region has 16 residues. V trimming: 0 bases; J trimming: 5 bases; junction bases outside the gene matches: 5. The CDR3 DNA sequence: TGTGCCAGCAGTTACTCGACAGGGGGCGCGGGAGATACGCAGTATTTT. Translated, it gives CASSYSTGGAGDTQYF.

This chain uses TRBV6-1 with TRBJ1-3, with 9 bases lining up with TRBD1. CDR1 is MNHNS, CDR2 SASEGT, per germline. The trim removed 3 bases at V and 0 bases at J, leaving 6 bases unmatched. This CDR3 has 17 residues. The CDR3 sequence is CASSDQTGGLSGNTIYF. CDR3 DNA sequence: TGTGCCAGCAGTGACCAGACAGGGGGTCTCTCTGGAAACACCATATATTTT.

The chain recombines TRBV6-1 with TRBJ2-7, with D perhaps TRBD1 (5 bases). V lost 4 bases and J lost 2, with 9 bases in between. Germline CDR1 and CDR2: MNHNS and SASEGT. The CDR3 extends over 13 amino acids. CDR3 sequence (DNA): TGTGCCAGCAGTGCAGGGATAGCCTACGAGCAGTACGTC. This translates into CASSAGIAYEQYV.

This chain joins TRBV4-1 and TRBJ2-6, with D possibly matching TRBD1 (5 bases). CDR3 size: 18 residues. CDR1 and CDR2 (germline): MGHRA, YSYEKL. Trimming shortened V by 6 bases and J by 0 bases, and 18 bases separated the two germline ends. DNA of the CDR3: TGCGCCAGCAGGCCAAGATTGGAGACAGCCTCTGGGGCCAACGTCCTGACTTTC. This sequence encodes CASRPRLETASGANVLTF.

The J gene is TRBJ1-5, the V gene TRBV4-2; possibly TRBD1 for D (5 bases). The CDR3 extends over 15 amino acids. Germline V gene lookup returns CDR1 LGHNA and CDR2 YNFKEQ. V was cut by 0 bases and J by 4 bases, with 10 bases left in between. The chain's CDR3 is CASSQDSQGNQPQHF. The CDR3 DNA reads as TGTGCCAGCAGCCAAGATAGCCAGGGAAATCAGCCCCAGCATTTT.

This clone came up a few times. The V call is TRBV23-1, the J call TRBJ1-2, with a tentative D call TRBD1 (6 bases). TRBV23-1 is an ORF, and what it does is uncertain. The CDR3 spans 11 residues. V lost 5 bases to trimming and J lost 13 bases, with 14 bases between them. DNA for the CDR3: TGCGCCAGCAGTTTTGGACAGCCCCCCACCTTC. Residues: CASSFGQPPTF.

The chain recombines TRBV28 with TRBJ2-3; 9 bases align to TRBD2. J was trimmed by 5 bases and V by 3 bases; bases with no gene match: 9. Germline V gene data show CDR1 as MDHEN and CDR2 as SYDVKM. This CDR3 is 16 amino acids long. CDR3 amino acids: CASSFRLAGLEDTQYF. CDR3 in DNA: TGTGCCAGCAGTTTTAGGCTAGCGGGGCTGGAAGATACGCAGTATTTT.

Only one count was recorded for this clone. V and J are TRBV10-3 and TRBJ1-3; 7 positions match TRBD1. Germline V lookup: CDR1 ENHRY, CDR2 SYGVKD. The junction had 10 bases not matched to a gene; V was cut back by 11 bases and J by 0 bases. CDR3 length equals 15 residues. The CDR3, as DNA: TGTGCCTCCAGGGGGGCTACCAGCTCTGGAAACACCATATATTTT. Translated, it gives CASRGATSSGNTIYF.

This chain connects TRBV19 to TRBJ1-2; D may be TRBD1 (5 bases). The CDR3 spans 14 residues. Germline loops: CDR1 LNHDA, CDR2 SQIVND (reference sequence). The germline V and J ends were trimmed by 7 bases and 4 bases, with 16 bases remaining between them. This CDR3 is CASIGAEGGYGYTF. CDR3 bases: TGTGCCAGTATTGGGGCTGAGGGAGGCTATGGCTACACCTTC.

Remarks on this clone: Germline and junction disagree at one end, which may indicate a read error. The chain employs TRBV7-9 and TRBJ2-4; D possibly uses TRBD1 or TRBD2 (6 bases each). This CDR3 contains 16 residues. Germline V gene data show CDR1 as SEHNR and CDR2 as FQNEAQ (reference sequence). CDR3: CSSSLGRTASKNIQYF. As DNA, the CDR3 is TGTTCCAGCAGCTTAGGGAGGACAGCCTCCAAAAACATTCAGTACTTC.

The chain is built from TRBV11-2 and TRBJ1-4; 9 bases agree with TRBD1. Germline-derived CDR1 and CDR2 are SGHAT and FQNNGV. After removal of 4 bases from V and 8 bases from J, the junction contained 8 bases not matched to a gene. The CDR3 covers 15 residues. The CDR3 protein is CASSSGQGYNEKLFF. CDR3 bases: TGTGCCAGCAGCTCCGGACAGGGGTACAACGAAAAACTGTTTTTT.

About this clone: A junction boundary mismatches the germline segment, possibly from a read error. Other DNA sequences in the sample encode the same CDR3. The DNA of the CDR3 is TGTGCCAGCAGCGCACAGGGACCCTATGGTTACACCTTC. Translated: CASSAQGPYGYTF. This rearrangement joins TRBV5-8 to TRBJ1-2; D may be TRBD1 (6 bases). The CDR3 length is 13 residues. Germline V lookup: CDR1 SGHTS, CDR2 YDEGEE.

This clone was recorded once. The CDR3 here is CASSQVNRLNTEAFF. The CDR3 DNA follows: TGCGCCAGCAGCCAAGTGAACAGGTTGAACACTGAAGCTTTCTTT. The chain is built from TRBV4-3 and TRBJ1-1; D is possibly TRBD1 (5 bases). The CDR3 contains 15 residues. Looked up from germline, CDR1 is LGHNA and CDR2 is YSLEER. Trimming cost V 1 base and J 0 bases, with 9 bases left between them.

The V call is TRBV2, the J call TRBJ1-5; 10 bases are a match to TRBD1. V trimming: 8 bases; J trimming: 7 bases; junction bases outside the gene matches: 5. CDR1 and CDR2 (germline): SNHLY, FYNNEI. The CDR3 loop spans 13 amino acids. The CDR3 nucleotides read TGTGCCAGCCGGGACAGGGGCACCCAGCCCCAGCATTTT. Protein sequence: CASRDRGTQPQHF.

The rearrangement links TRBV30 to TRBJ1-1, with TRBD1 matching 7 bases. CDR3 size: 14 residues. V was pared by 3 bases and J by 5 bases, with 9 bases of the junction left unmatched. Germline-derived CDR1 and CDR2 are GTSNPN and SVGIG (reference sequence). CDR3 sequence reads: CAWRIYRGWTEAFF. In nucleotides, the CDR3 is TGTGCCTGGAGGATCTACAGGGGTTGGACTGAAGCTTTCTTT.

The V gene is TRBV6-4, the J gene TRBJ2-3; TRBD2 agrees at 7 bases. CDR1 and CDR2 (germline): MRHNA, SNTAGT. The V gene end was trimmed by 7 bases and the J gene end by 7 bases; junction bases not matched to a gene: 8. The CDR3 runs to 13 residues. The CDR3 reads CASKASGRHTQYF. The CDR3 DNA is TGTGCCAGCAAGGCTAGCGGCCGACATACGCAGTATTTT.

The CDR3 DNA is TGTGCCAGCAGCCTCCAAGGTGACAGGGGCGGCTATGGCTACACCTTC. It specifies CASSLQGDRGGYGYTF. The chain has TRBV5-5 and TRBJ1-2, with 8 bases fitting TRBD1. CDR1 and CDR2 from the germline V gene are SGHKS and YYEKEE (reference sequence). J lost 4 bases, V lost 4 bases, and 12 bases had no gene match. The CDR3 spans 16 residues.

The chain combines TRBV6-1 with TRBJ2-7, with D possibly matching TRBD1 (6 bases). Germline CDR1 MNHNS, CDR2 SASEGT. The CDR3 spans 13 residues. The V end lost 6 bases, the J end lost 2 bases, and 11 bases lay between the germline ends. The CDR3 DNA follows: TGTGCCAGCAGCCCTGACAGGACCTACGAGCAGTACGTC. This codes for CASSPDRTYEQYV.